The sequence of this TCR beta chain was determined in a study of T-cell memory formation after mild COVID-19. 5'RACE with constant-segment primers yielded barcoded, UMI-tagged TCR alpha and TCR beta cDNA libraries. TCRdb recomputed calls from the 5' RACE reads with MiXCR, one row per CDR3 protein. In the table there are more than 85,000 distinct CDR3 sequences, around 10% of which are singletons. This clonotype was counted a few times. CDR1 is DFQATT, CDR2 SNEGSKA, per germline (reference sequence). The CDR3 is made up of 13 amino acids. Trimming stripped 0 bases from V and 3 bases from J, with 8 bases between.

Sequenced: PBMCs or a T cell subset sorted from them (not recorded which). The TCR comes from a man aged 18 to 29 who had mild COVID-19 (a few samples of this study predate the infection). Cell type and time point are not known. The chain carries TRBV20-1 and TRBJ1-1, with D unresolved. CDR3 DNA: TGCAGTGCTAGAGATCGTTCAGACACTGAAGCTTTCTTT. Translation gives CSARDRSDTEAFF.